This T cell receptor (beta chain) was observed in a study of cytomegalovirus exposure and HLA in healthy donors. Whole-study findings and limits: A few chains linked to CMV were shown in vitro to be specific for CMV antigens. Rarity marked most TCR sequences, yet some public TCRs occurred in many donors.

Details on this clone: Its antigen remains unidentified.

Germline CDR1 reads LNHDA; CDR2 reads SQIVND (reference sequence). Trimming stripped 5 bases from V and 6 bases from J, with 10 bases between. The CDR3 is 12 amino acids. Produced via immunoSEQ multiplex PCR; TCRdb's table is partial and in-frame only. The sample has about 150,000 clones; roughly nine tenths are singletons. The gene calls are TRBV19 and TRBJ1-1, with D possibly matching TRBD1 (6 bases). The sequenced sample was PBMCs. This sequence originates from a woman aged 18-29 years in good health and CMV-seropositive. Here the CDR3 DNA reads TGTGCCAGTAGTGAACAGGGCGCTGAAGCTTTCTTT. Protein product: CASSEQGAEAFF.